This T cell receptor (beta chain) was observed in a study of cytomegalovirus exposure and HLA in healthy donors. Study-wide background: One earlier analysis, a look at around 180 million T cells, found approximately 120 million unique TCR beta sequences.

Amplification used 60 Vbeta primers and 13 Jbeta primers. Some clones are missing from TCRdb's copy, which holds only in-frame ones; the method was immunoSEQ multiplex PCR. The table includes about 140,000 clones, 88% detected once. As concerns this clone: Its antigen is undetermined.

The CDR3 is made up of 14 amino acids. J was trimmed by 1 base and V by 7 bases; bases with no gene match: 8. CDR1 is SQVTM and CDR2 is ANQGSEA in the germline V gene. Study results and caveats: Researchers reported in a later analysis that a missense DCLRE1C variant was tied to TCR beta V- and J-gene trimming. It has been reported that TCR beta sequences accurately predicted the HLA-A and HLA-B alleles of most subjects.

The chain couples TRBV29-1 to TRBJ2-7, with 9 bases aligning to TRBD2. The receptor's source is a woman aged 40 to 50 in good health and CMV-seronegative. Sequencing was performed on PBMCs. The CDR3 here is CSADSGSGSYEQYF. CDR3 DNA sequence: TGCAGCGCTGATAGCGGGAGTGGTTCCTACGAGCAGTACTTC.